This entry lists 9 T cell receptor beta chains sequenced from one sample in a study of control samples from healthy donors and cancer patients. This table comes from immunoSEQ multiplex PCR, and its TCRdb copy is limited to in-frame clones, with some not included. The data show approximately 150,000 clones, more than 85% seen once. Sample: blood. These receptors were obtained from a man aged 30 to 45 in good health.

The rearrangement joins TRBV29-1 to TRBJ1-3; 11 bases are shared with TRBD1. The CDR3 length is 16 residues. J was trimmed by 2 bases and V by 1 base; bases with no gene match: 4. Germline CDR1 SQVTM, CDR2 ANQGSEA. CDR3 DNA: TGCAGCGTTGAAGGGTGGGACAGGGGGACTGGAAACACCATATATTTT. Protein: CSVEGWDRGTGNTIYF.

The rearrangement joins TRBV6-4 to TRBJ2-2; 11 bases align to TRBD2. Germline lookup yields CDR1 MRHNA and CDR2 SNTAGT. Losses at the gene ends were 7 bases for V and 5 bases for J; bases not matched to a gene: 3. This CDR3 region has 14 residues. The CDR3 bases are TGTGCCAGCAAACTAGCGGGGGAGACCGGGGAGCTGTTTTTT. Translation gives CASKLAGETGELFF.

The rearrangement uses TRBV27 and TRBJ1-4, with D possibly matching TRBD1 (6 bases). The CDR3 extends over 13 amino acids. Trimming removed 2 bases at V and 9 bases at J, with 10 bases between. In germline, CDR1 is MNHEY, CDR2 SMNVEV (reference sequence). The CDR3 nucleotides read TGTGCCAGCAGTTTAAGCAGGGGTCAAAAACTGTTTTTT. The encoded protein is CASSLSRGQKLFF.

This chain links TRBV15 with TRBJ1-3, with D perhaps matching TRBD1 (5 bases). This CDR3 contains 16 residues. Trimming shortened V by 5 bases and J by 0 bases, and 14 bases separated the two germline ends. Looked up from germline, CDR1 is LNHNV and CDR2 is YYDKDF (reference sequence). CDR3 in amino acids: CATSRLGRDSGNTIYF. For the CDR3, the DNA is TGTGCCACCAGCCGACTGGGACGGGACTCTGGAAACACCATATATTTT.

The V and J genes are TRBV5-6 and TRBJ2-1, with 7 positions matching TRBD1. This CDR3 comprises 15 residues. The ends lost 1 base at V and 4 bases at J; junction bases unmatched: 5. Germline loops: CDR1 SGHDT, CDR2 YYEEEE. CDR3 protein: CASSLKRGRYNEQFF. Here the CDR3 DNA reads TGTGCCAGCAGCTTGAAGAGGGGGCGGTACAATGAGCAGTTCTTC.

The chain employs TRBV10-3 and TRBJ2-5, with 9 bases aligning to TRBD1. Trimming removed 2 bases from V and 5 bases from J; junction bases left unmatched: 12. The CDR3 runs to 17 residues. The V gene's germline CDR1 is ENHRY and CDR2 SYGVKD. In DNA, the CDR3 is TGTGCCATCAGTGAGCCGGGACAGGGAACCTTCGGCGAGACCCAGTACTTC. Translating gives CAISEPGQGTFGETQYF.

This chain connects TRBV10-3 to TRBJ1-3; D is possibly TRBD1 (5 bases). The CDR3 runs to 20 residues. V lost 4 bases and J lost 0, with 25 bases in between. Germline CDR1 reads ENHRY; CDR2 reads SYGVKD. CDR3 DNA: TGTGCCATCAGTGCGAAAACAGGCCCACCCGGATCTGTCTCTGGAAACACCATATATTTT. This codes for CAISAKTGPPGSVSGNTIYF.

The chain uses TRBV7-5 and TRBJ2-4; the table's D call, TRBD2, has no DNA check behind it. TRBV7-5 is an annotated pseudogene. This CDR3 contains 19 residues. The CDR3 reads CARSLCGGDPDIAKNIQYF. The CDR3 region has the DNA TGTGCCAGAAGCCTCTGCGGAGGGGACCCCGACATAGCCAAAAACATTCAGTACTTC.

V is TRBV7-9 and J is TRBJ2-7; D ambiguous. This CDR3 has 16 residues. CDR1 is SEHNR, CDR2 FQNEAQ, per germline (reference sequence). V was shortened by 3 bases and J by 3 bases, with 18 bases between the two germline ends. The CDR3 loop reads CASSFLDSTRNYEQYF. CDR3 DNA: TGTGCCAGCAGCTTTCTAGACTCTACCCGCAACTACGAGCAGTACTTC.